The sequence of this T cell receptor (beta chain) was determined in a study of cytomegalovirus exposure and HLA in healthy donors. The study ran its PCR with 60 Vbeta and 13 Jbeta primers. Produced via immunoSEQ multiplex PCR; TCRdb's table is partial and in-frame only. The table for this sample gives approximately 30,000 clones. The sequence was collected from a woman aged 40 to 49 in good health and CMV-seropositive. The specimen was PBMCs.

CDR3 residues: CASSLGGQGSSYEQYF. The CDR3 DNA sequence: TGTGCCAGCAGCTTAGGCGGACAGGGAAGCTCCTACGAGCAGTACTTC. The rearrangement uses TRBV13 and TRBJ2-7; 8 bases map to TRBD1. V lost 0 bases to trimming and J lost 0 bases; unmatched junction nucleotides: 4. CDR1 and CDR2 from the germline V gene are PRHDT and FYEKMQ (reference sequence). This CDR3 spans 16 amino acids.